The clone carrying this TCR beta chain turned up a few times. There are 14 residues in the CDR3. Germline V CDR1 and CDR2: SGHTA, FQGNSA. V lost 5 bases to trimming and J lost 0 bases, with 8 bases between them. This record comes from a study of blood T cells in healthy people across ages. A second about 7 to 12 cycle PCR used barcoded and J-beta primers. Each cDNA molecule was tagged by a template-switch adaptor with 12 random nucleotides. Using its own MiXCR run on the 5' RACE reads, TCRdb lists one record per CDR3 protein. The table shows 750,000 or so distinct CDR3 sequences, with 20% to 30% occurring only once. Per individual sample, total RNA of at least 6 micrograms was extracted. The sample was also linked to a second study, of T cells of mothers and their children.

Input material: blood. This receptor was taken from a boy aged 5-17 years in good health. The chain links TRBV7-2 to TRBJ2-1; the D is unclear. Written as DNA, the CDR3 is TGTGCCAGCAGCCACCAGAGCTCCTACAATGAGCAGTTCTTC. This encodes CASSHQSSYNEQFF. Variable domain in full (rest from reference TRBV7-2 and TRBJ2-1): GAGVSQSPSNKVTEKGKDVELRCDPISGHTALYWYRQSLGQGLEFLIYFQGNSAPDKSGLPSDRFSAERTGGSVSTLTIQRTQQEDSAVYLCASSHQSSYNEQFFGPGTRLTVL.